A single sample gave rise to the 31 T cell receptor beta chains below, sequenced in a study of CD8 T cells in Susac syndrome. It was with random hexamers that about 0.45 to 1 ug RNA was reverse transcribed. TCRdb analysed the immunoSEQ multiplex PCR reads with MiXCR anew, one entry per CDR3 protein. The data hold some 200,000 distinct CDR3 sequences, with approximately 90% observed a single time. The sample consisted of CD8+ T cells from PBMCs. Receptor source: a human donor with multiple sclerosis.

The rearrangement uses TRBV4-3 and TRBJ2-1; D unresolved. The CDR3 loop spans 19 amino acids. Germline loops: CDR1 LGHNA, CDR2 YSLEER. The V end was cut by 0 bases, the J end by 7 bases, with 25 bases between. CDR3 bases: TGCGCCAGCAGCCAAGAGTGGGAAAGGCGGTATTGGGGTACGAATGAGCAGTTCTTC. Translated: CASSQEWERRYWGTNEQFF.

V and J are TRBV6-5 and TRBJ2-2, with D tentatively TRBD2 (6 bases). CDR1 and CDR2 from the germline V gene are MNHEY and SVGAGI. Trimming cost V 4 bases and J 0 bases, with 9 bases left between them. CDR3 size: 15 residues. The CDR3 sequence: CASSLADSNTGELFF. CDR3 DNA: TGTGCCAGCAGTTTAGCGGACTCGAACACCGGGGAGCTGTTTTTT.

The chain recombines TRBV9 with TRBJ2-5; D remains ambiguous. V dropped 0 bases and J dropped 0 bases, with 9 bases sitting between them. Germline V lookup: CDR1 SGDLS, CDR2 YYNGEE. This CDR3 is built from 15 residues. Written as DNA, the CDR3 is TGTGCCAGCAGCGTAGGCGAGCTGTACCAAGAGACCCAGTACTTC. Translation gives CASSVGELYQETQYF.

The CDR3 sequence is CASSIAATGSQYF. In DNA form, the CDR3 reads TGTGCCAGTAGTATAGCCGCGACAGGGAGCCAGTACTTC. The V gene is TRBV19, the J gene TRBJ2-7, with TRBD1 identical over 7 bases. Trimming at V came to 1 base and at J to 10 bases, leaving 7 bases not matched to a gene. Germline loops: CDR1 LNHDA, CDR2 SQIVND (reference sequence). The CDR3 extends over 13 amino acids.

The chain employs TRBV12-3 or TRBV12-4 and TRBJ1-5, with 8 bases aligning to TRBD1. The CDR3 is 15 residues long. J was trimmed by 7 bases and V by 2 bases; bases with no gene match: 7. The CDR3 DNA reads TGTGCCAGCAGTTTAAGATCAGGGGGCCAACAGCCCCAGCATTTT. This sequence encodes CASSLRSGGQQPQHF.

This clonotype showed up just a few times. The chain has TRBV3-1 and TRBJ1-5, with D maybe TRBD1 (6 bases). CDR3 length: 14 residues. Germline V gene data show CDR1 as LGHDT and CDR2 as YNNKEL (reference sequence). V lost 4 bases and J 2 bases, leaving 9 bases between the germline ends. CDR3 amino acids: CASSRRQGNQPQHF. DNA for the CDR3: TGTGCCAGCAGCCGACGACAGGGCAATCAGCCCCAGCATTTT.

The rearrangement uses TRBV5-6 and TRBJ2-7, with D possibly TRBD1 on 5 matching bases. The CDR3 is 13 residues long. With 0 bases removed from V and 10 bases from J, the gap between germline ends came to 14 bases. Germline lookup yields CDR1 SGHDT and CDR2 YYEEEE. CDR3: CASSLGAGPFQYF. The CDR3 DNA follows: TGTGCCAGCAGCTTGGGGGCAGGGCCTTTTCAGTACTTC.

V and J are TRBV6-1 and TRBJ2-7; no definite D call. Germline assignment: CDR1 MNHNS and CDR2 SASEGT. The V and J ends lost 3 bases and 4 bases respectively, with 4 bases between them. CDR3 length equals 11 residues. The CDR3 bases are TGTGCCAGCAGTGACGTTTACGAGCAGTACTTC. Amino acid sequence: CASSDVYEQYF.

The chain carries TRBV27 and TRBJ1-1; TRBD1 is a possible D gene (6 bases). CDR3 size: 15 residues. Germline V gene data show CDR1 as MNHEY and CDR2 as SMNVEV (reference sequence). V dropped 0 bases and J dropped 8 bases, with 16 bases sitting between them. The CDR3 protein is CASSLSWGARVEAFF. The CDR3 DNA sequence: TGTGCCAGCAGTTTATCTTGGGGGGCTAGGGTGGAAGCTTTCTTT.

The chain has TRBV29-1 and TRBJ1-5; possible D gene TRBD1, 5 bases. Germline V gene lookup returns CDR1 SQVTM and CDR2 ANQGSEA. This CDR3 comprises 13 residues. The CDR3 DNA is TGCAGTGGGGCCGGGCGTAGCAATCAGCCCCAGCATTTT. This codes for CSGAGRSNQPQHF.

The V gene is TRBV4-1, the J gene TRBJ2-7; TRBD2 matches 7 bases. V lost 2 bases, J lost 5 bases, and 12 bases stayed unmatched. From germline, CDR1 is MGHRA and CDR2 YSYEKL. The CDR3 is 16 amino acids. This CDR3 is CASSQSSSGTMHEQYF. CDR3 sequence (DNA): TGCGCCAGCAGCCAATCCTCTAGCGGTACTATGCACGAGCAGTACTTC.

This clonotype appeared a single time. The V and J genes are TRBV28 and TRBJ1-5; no reliable D call. CDR3 length: 15 amino acids. Germline CDR1 MDHEN, CDR2 SYDVKM. The ends were cut back, 5 bases at V and 3 bases at J, with 14 bases in the middle. This CDR3 is CASSPDGSYNQPQHF. The CDR3, as DNA: TGTGCCAGCAGTCCTGACGGGAGTTACAATCAGCCCCAGCATTTT.

V is TRBV15 and J is TRBJ2-7; D is perhaps TRBD2 (5 bases). The V end was cut by 4 bases, the J end by 7 bases, with 14 bases between. Germline V gives CDR1 LNHNV, CDR2 YYDKDF (reference sequence). The CDR3 is 13 residues long. CDR3 sequence: CATSTPARAEQYF. The CDR3 DNA follows: TGTGCCACCAGCACCCCGGCGCGGGCGGAGCAGTACTTC.

This chain joins TRBV3-1 and TRBJ2-5; no firm D call. Trimming shortened V by 4 bases and J by 0 bases, and 6 bases separated the two germline ends. CDR1 is LGHDT, CDR2 YNNKEL, per germline (reference sequence). This CDR3 is 13 amino acids long. The CDR3 DNA sequence: TGTGCCAGCAGCCCCCTGAACCAAGAGACCCAGTACTTC. It codes for CASSPLNQETQYF.

J is TRBJ2-1 and V is TRBV5-4; a possible D gene is TRBD2 (7 bases). Trimming left V 1 base short and J 3 bases short, with 11 bases between. The CDR3 is 15 residues long. Germline V lookup: CDR1 SGHNT, CDR2 YYREEE (reference sequence). The CDR3 is CASSLWEGGYNEQFF. The DNA for the CDR3 is TGTGCCAGCAGCTTGTGGGAGGGGGGCTACAATGAGCAGTTCTTC.

This rearrangement joins TRBV30 to TRBJ2-7; 12 bases map to TRBD1. The CDR3 spans 15 residues. Trimming took 0 bases from V and 4 from J; bases not matched to a gene: 4. Germline lookup yields CDR1 GTSNPN and CDR2 SVGIG (reference sequence). The CDR3 region has the DNA TGTGCCTGGAGTGTAGGGACAGGGGGCTTGTACGAGCAGTACTTC. This translates into CAWSVGTGGLYEQYF.

The chain has TRBV27 and TRBJ2-5; D might be TRBD2 (5 bases). Germline CDR1 and CDR2: MNHEY and SMNVEV (reference sequence). The CDR3 is made up of 17 amino acids. Trimming took 0 bases from V and 7 from J, leaving 21 bases between them. CDR3 nucleotides: TGTGCCAGCAGTTTATCCGCGGCTAGCAAGGGCCTAGGGACCCAGTACTTC. Protein sequence: CASSLSAASKGLGTQYF.

The CDR3 protein is CASSPYRGHGNQPQHF. CDR3 nucleotide sequence: TGTGCCAGCTCACCCTACAGGGGGCACGGCAATCAGCCCCAGCATTTT. This sequence joins TRBV18 and TRBJ1-5; 9 bases are shared with TRBD1. Germline-derived CDR1 and CDR2 are KGHSH and LQKENI. Losses at the gene ends were 3 bases for V and 2 bases for J; bases not matched to a gene: 5. The CDR3 length is 16 residues.

The rearrangement links TRBV9 to TRBJ2-7; TRBD2 aligns across 7 bases. This CDR3 is 14 amino acids long. CDR1 and CDR2 from the germline V gene are SGDLS and YYNGEE. V gave up 0 bases and J gave up 1 base; unmatched junction bases: 1. This chain's CDR3 is CASSVASGSYEQYF. The CDR3 bases are TGTGCCAGCAGCGTAGCTAGCGGTTCCTACGAGCAGTACTTC.

The chain uses TRBV30 and TRBJ2-3; 11 positions match TRBD2. The ends lost 0 bases at V and 0 bases at J; junction bases unmatched: 5. Germline CDR1 and CDR2: GTSNPN and SVGIG (reference sequence). The length of the CDR3 is 17 residues. This chain's CDR3 is CAWSVLAGERSTDTQYF. For the CDR3, the DNA is TGTGCCTGGAGTGTACTAGCGGGAGAGAGGAGCACAGATACGCAGTATTTT.

This rearrangement joins TRBV30 to TRBJ2-2, with TRBD2 as a possible D gene (5 bases). CDR1 and CDR2 from the germline V gene are GTSNPN and SVGIG (reference sequence). Trimming shortened V by 4 bases and J by 4 bases, and 10 bases separated the two germline ends. This CDR3 contains 13 residues. The CDR3 sequence: CAWNEGGTGELFF. The CDR3 coding sequence is TGTGCCTGGAACGAGGGTGGCACCGGGGAGCTGTTTTTT.

The CDR3 sequence: CASSLSLDSGTGVLLDQPQHF. As DNA, the CDR3 is TGTGCCAGCAGCTTGTCTTTGGATTCCGGGACAGGGGTCCTACTCGATCAGCCCCAGCATTTT. The chain couples TRBV5-6 to TRBJ1-5; 10 bases agree with TRBD1. V lost 1 base, J lost 5 bases, and 21 bases stayed unmatched. Germline V lookup: CDR1 SGHDT, CDR2 YYEEEE. The CDR3 has 21 residues. The variable domain in full, with the rest retrieved from reference TRBV5-6 and TRBJ1-5, is DAGVTQSPTHLIKTRGQQVTLRCSPKSGHDTVSWYQQALGQGPQFIFQYYEEEERQRGNFPDRFSGHQFPNYSSELNVNALLLGDSALYLCASSLSLDSGTGVLLDQPQHFGDGTRLSIL.

V and J are TRBV18 and TRBJ1-3; a weak D match, TRBD1 (5 bases). Germline V gene data show CDR1 as KGHSH and CDR2 as LQKENI. The CDR3 is made up of 16 amino acids. Between the trimmed V and J ends, which lost 6 bases and 2 bases, there was a span of 17 bases. This chain's CDR3 is CASSIGDLTPGNTIYF. The DNA of the CDR3 is TGTGCCAGCTCGATAGGGGACCTCACACCTGGAAACACCATATATTTT.

V is TRBV6-1 and J is TRBJ2-7; weak D call: TRBD1 (5 bases). Deletions cut 1 base from V and 2 bases from J, with 21 bases between. Germline V gene lookup returns CDR1 MNHNS and CDR2 SASEGT. This CDR3 spans 18 amino acids. The CDR3: CASSEEPLTDLGAYEQYF. Here the CDR3 DNA reads TGTGCCAGCAGTGAAGAGCCCCTGACAGATCTAGGAGCCTACGAGCAGTACTTC.

The chain carries TRBV15 and TRBJ2-5, with 7 bases identical to TRBD2. The germline V gene has CDR1 LNHNV and CDR2 YYDKDF (reference sequence). There are 15 residues in the CDR3. With 1 base clipped from V and 3 bases from J, the junction kept 5 bases outside the gene matches. CDR3: CATSRVLASKETQYF. DNA for the CDR3: TGTGCCACCAGCAGAGTACTAGCGTCTAAAGAGACCCAGTACTTC.

J is TRBJ1-2 and V is TRBV7-9; D remains ambiguous. Germline CDR1 SEHNR, CDR2 FQNEAQ (reference sequence). CDR3 size: 16 residues. Trimming pared 4 bases from V and 3 bases from J, leaving 18 bases between. CDR3 sequence (DNA): TGTGCCAGCAGCTCTACACTCGGGGAATCTCACTATGGCTACACCTTC. This gives the protein CASSSTLGESHYGYTF.

The genes are TRBV5-8 and TRBJ1-1, with D possibly matching TRBD1 (5 bases). There are 17 residues in the CDR3. V dropped 0 bases and J dropped 1 base, with 16 bases sitting between them. Germline loops: CDR1 SGHTS, CDR2 YDEGEE. The CDR3 nucleotides are TGTGCCAGCAGCTTGGATTCCAGGGTTTGGAGGAACACTGAAGCTTTCTTT. It codes for CASSLDSRVWRNTEAFF.

This chain joins TRBV4-2 and TRBJ1-1; possible D gene TRBD1, 6 bases. The CDR3 has 15 amino acids. Trimming removed 0 bases at V and 4 bases at J, with 12 bases between. Germline V gives CDR1 LGHNA, CDR2 YNFKEQ. The CDR3 DNA reads TGTGCCAGCAGCCAAGACGCAGGGGACGGCACTGAAGCTTTCTTT. Its protein is CASSQDAGDGTEAFF.

The V call is TRBV19, the J call TRBJ2-7; 9 positions agree with TRBD1. Germline CDR1 LNHDA, CDR2 SQIVND (reference sequence). V lost 5 bases to trimming and J lost 2 bases; unmatched junction nucleotides: 7. This CDR3 has 15 residues. The CDR3 nucleotides read TGTGCCAGTAGTTCCGGAGGGACAGGGACCTACGAGCAGTACTTC. Residues: CASSSGGTGTYEQYF.

The V call is TRBV6-5, the J call TRBJ1-1; TRBD1 might be the D (6 bases). CDR1 and CDR2 (germline): MNHEY, SVGAGI. The V end was cut by 0 bases, the J end by 1 base, with 9 bases between. This CDR3 region has 15 residues. In nucleotides, the CDR3 is TGTGCCAGCAGTTACTCGACAGGCCGGAACACTGAAGCTTTCTTT. This encodes CASSYSTGRNTEAFF.

V is TRBV19 and J is TRBJ1-3; the D gene is possibly TRBD1 (6 bases). Germline V gene data show CDR1 as LNHDA and CDR2 as SQIVND (reference sequence). This CDR3 region has 14 residues. V was trimmed by 1 base and J by 2 bases, leaving 6 bases between them. The CDR3, as DNA: TGTGCCAGTAGTATAGCAGGGGCTGGAAACACCATATATTTT. Protein: CASSIAGAGNTIYF.